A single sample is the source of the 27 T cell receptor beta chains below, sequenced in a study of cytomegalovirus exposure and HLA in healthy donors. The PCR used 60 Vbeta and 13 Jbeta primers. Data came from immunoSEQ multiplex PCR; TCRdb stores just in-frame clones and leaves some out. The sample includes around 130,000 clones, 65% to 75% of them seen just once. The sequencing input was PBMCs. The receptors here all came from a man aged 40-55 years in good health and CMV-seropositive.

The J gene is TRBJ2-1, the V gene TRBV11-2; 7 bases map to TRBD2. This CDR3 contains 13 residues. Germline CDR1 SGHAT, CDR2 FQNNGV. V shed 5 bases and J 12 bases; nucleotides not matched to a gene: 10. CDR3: CASSDGDYGGQFF. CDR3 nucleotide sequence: TGTGCCAGCAGCGACGGGGACTACGGGGGGCAGTTCTTC.

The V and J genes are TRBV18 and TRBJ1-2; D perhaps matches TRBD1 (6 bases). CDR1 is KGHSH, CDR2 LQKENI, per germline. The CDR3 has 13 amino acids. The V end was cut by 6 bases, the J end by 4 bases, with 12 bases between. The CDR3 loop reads CASSSDRSYGYTF. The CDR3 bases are TGTGCCAGCTCGTCGGACAGAAGCTATGGCTACACCTTC.

The CDR3 region is CASSLEGSPYEQYF. The DNA for the CDR3 is TGCGCCAGCAGCTTGGAGGGGTCCCCCTACGAGCAGTACTTC. The chain joins TRBV5-1 to TRBJ2-7; D is possibly TRBD1 (5 bases). Germline V lookup: CDR1 SGHRS, CDR2 YFSETQ. Trimming removed 0 bases at V and 2 bases at J, with 9 bases between. The CDR3 is 14 residues long.

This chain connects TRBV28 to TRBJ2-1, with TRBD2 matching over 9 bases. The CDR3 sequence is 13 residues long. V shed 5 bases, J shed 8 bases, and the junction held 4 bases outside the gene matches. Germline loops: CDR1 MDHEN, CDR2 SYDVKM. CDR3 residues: CASSMRGGDEQFF. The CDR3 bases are TGTGCCAGCAGTATGCGGGGGGGCGATGAGCAGTTCTTC.

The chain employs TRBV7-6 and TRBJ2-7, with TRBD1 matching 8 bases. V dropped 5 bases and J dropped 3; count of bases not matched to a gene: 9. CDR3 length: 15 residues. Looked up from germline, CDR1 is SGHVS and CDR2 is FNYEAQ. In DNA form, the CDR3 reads TGTGCCAGCAGCCCAAAACAGGGGGTAGGCTACGAGCAGTACTTC. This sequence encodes CASSPKQGVGYEQYF.

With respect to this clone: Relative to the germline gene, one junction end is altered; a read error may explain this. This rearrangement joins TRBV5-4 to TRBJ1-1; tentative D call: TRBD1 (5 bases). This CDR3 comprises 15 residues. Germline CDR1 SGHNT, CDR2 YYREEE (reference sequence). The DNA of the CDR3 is TGTGCCAGCAGCCTACCTGGGGGGGGGAACTCTGAAGCTTTCTTT. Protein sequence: CASSLPGGGNSEAFF.

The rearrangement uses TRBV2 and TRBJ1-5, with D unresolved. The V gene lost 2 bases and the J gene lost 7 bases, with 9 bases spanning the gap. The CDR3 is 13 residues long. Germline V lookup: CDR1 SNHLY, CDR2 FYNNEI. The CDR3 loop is CASSEPHGQPQHF. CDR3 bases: TGTGCCAGCAGTGAACCACATGGCCAGCCCCAGCATTTT.

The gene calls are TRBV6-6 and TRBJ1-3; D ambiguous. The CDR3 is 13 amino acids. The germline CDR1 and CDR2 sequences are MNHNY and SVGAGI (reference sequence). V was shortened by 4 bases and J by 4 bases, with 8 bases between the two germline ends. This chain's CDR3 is CASSSTGGNTIYF. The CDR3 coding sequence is TGTGCCAGCAGTTCCACGGGGGGAAACACCATATATTTT.

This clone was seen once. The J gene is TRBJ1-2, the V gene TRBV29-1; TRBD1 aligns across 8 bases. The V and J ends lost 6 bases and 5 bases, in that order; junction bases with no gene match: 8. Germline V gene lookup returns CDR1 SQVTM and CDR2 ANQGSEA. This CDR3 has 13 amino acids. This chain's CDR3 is CSVPDRAGYGYTF. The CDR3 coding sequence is TGCAGCGTCCCGGACAGGGCTGGGTATGGCTACACCTTC.

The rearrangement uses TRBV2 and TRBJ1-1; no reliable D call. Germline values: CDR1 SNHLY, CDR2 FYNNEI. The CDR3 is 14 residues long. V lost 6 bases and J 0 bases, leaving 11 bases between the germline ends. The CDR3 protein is CASSVAGLNTEAFF. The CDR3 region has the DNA TGTGCCAGCAGCGTCGCTGGGCTGAACACTGAAGCTTTCTTT.

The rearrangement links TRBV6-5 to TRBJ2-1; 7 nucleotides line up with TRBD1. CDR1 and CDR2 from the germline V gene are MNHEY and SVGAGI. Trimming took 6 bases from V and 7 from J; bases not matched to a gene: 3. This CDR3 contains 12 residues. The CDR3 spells CASSLQGNEQFF. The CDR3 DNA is TGTGCCAGCAGCTTACAGGGGAATGAGCAGTTCTTC.

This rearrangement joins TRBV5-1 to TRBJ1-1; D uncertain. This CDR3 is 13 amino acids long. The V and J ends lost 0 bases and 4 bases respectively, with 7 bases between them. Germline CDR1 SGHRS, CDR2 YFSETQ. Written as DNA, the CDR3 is TGCGCCAGCAGCTTGGGCACAGTCACTGAAGCTTTCTTT. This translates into CASSLGTVTEAFF.

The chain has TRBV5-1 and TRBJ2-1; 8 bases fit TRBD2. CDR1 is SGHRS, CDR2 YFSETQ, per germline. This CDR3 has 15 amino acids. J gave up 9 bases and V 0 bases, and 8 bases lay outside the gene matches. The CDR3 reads CASSLVLRGDSEQFF. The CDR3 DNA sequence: TGCGCCAGCAGCTTGGTTCTGCGGGGGGATAGTGAGCAGTTCTTC.

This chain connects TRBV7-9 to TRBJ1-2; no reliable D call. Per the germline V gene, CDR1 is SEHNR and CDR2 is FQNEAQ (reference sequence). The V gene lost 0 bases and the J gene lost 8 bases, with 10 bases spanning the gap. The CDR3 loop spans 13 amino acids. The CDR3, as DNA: TGTGCCAGCAGCTTAGCGGCCAACGGGGGCTACACCTTC. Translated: CASSLAANGGYTF.

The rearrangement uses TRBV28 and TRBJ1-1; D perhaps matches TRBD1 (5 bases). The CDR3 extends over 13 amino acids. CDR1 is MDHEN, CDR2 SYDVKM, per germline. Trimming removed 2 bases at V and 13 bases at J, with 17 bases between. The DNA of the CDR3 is TGTGCCAGCAGTTTACTTCGCCAGGGATTTCTTTTCTTT. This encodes CASSLLRQGFLFF.

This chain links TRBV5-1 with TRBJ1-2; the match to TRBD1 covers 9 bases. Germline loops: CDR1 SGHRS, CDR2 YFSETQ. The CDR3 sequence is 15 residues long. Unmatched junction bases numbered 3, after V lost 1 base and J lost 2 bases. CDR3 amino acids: CASSLRTGANYGYTF. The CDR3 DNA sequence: TGCGCCAGCAGCTTGAGGACAGGGGCCAACTATGGCTACACCTTC. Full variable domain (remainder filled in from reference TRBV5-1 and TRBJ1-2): KAGVTQTPRYLIKTRGQQVTLSCSPISGHRSVSWYQQTPGQGLQFLFEYFSETQRNKGNFPGRFSGRQFSNSRSEMNVSTLELGDSALYLCASSLRTGANYGYTFGSGTRLTVV.

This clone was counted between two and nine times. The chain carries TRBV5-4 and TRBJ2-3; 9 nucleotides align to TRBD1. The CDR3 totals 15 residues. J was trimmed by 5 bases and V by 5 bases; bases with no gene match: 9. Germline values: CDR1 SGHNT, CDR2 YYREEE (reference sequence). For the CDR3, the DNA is TGTGCCAGCAGAATCGACAGGGGGAGTAAAGATACGCAGTATTTT. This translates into CASRIDRGSKDTQYF.

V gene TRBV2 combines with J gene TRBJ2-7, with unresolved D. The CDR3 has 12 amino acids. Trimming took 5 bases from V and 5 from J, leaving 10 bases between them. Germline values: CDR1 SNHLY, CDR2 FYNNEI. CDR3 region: CASSFNRDEQYF. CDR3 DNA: TGTGCCAGCAGTTTCAACCGGGACGAGCAGTACTTC.

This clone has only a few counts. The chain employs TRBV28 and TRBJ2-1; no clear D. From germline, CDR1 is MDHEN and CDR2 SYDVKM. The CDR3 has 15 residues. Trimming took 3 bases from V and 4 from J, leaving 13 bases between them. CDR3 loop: CASSFSLVRYNEQFF. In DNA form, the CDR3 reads TGTGCCAGCAGTTTTTCTCTGGTCAGATACAATGAGCAGTTCTTC.

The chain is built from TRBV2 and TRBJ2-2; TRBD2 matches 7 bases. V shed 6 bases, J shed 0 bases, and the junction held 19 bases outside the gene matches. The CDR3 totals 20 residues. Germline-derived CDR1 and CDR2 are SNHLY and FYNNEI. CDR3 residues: CASRREPIQLMGANTGELFF. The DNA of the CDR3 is TGTGCCAGCAGGCGGGAGCCCATTCAACTTATGGGCGCGAACACCGGGGAGCTGTTTTTT.

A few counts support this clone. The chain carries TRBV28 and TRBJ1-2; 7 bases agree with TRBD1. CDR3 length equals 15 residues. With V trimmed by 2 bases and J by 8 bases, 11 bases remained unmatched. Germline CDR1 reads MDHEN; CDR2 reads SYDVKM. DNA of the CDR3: TGTGCCAGCAGTTTAATAGGGGGCCCTGAAAGGGGCTACACCTTC. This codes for CASSLIGGPERGYTF.

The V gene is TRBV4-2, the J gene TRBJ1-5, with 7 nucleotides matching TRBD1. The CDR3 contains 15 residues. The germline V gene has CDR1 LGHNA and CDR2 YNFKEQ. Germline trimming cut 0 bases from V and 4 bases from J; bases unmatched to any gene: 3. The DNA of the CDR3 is TGTGCCAGCAGCCAAGATCCCAGGGGGAATCAGCCCCAGCATTTT. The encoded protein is CASSQDPRGNQPQHF.

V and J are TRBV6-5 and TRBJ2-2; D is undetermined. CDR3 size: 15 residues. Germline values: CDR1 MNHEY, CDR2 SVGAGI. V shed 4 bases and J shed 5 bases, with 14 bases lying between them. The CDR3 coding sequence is TGTGCCAGCAGTTTAAAGAGCCGTGCTACCGGGGAGCTGTTTTTT. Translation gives CASSLKSRATGELFF.

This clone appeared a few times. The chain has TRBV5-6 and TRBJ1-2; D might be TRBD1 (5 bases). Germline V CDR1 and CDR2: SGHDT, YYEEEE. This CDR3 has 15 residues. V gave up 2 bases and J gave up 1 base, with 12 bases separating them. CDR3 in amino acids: CASSFRRVYNYGYTF. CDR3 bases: TGTGCCAGCAGCTTTCGCAGGGTCTATAACTATGGCTACACCTTC.

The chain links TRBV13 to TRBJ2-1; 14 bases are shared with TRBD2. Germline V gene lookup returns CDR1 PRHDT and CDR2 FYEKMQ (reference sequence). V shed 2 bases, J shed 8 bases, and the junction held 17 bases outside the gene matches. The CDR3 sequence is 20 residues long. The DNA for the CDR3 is TGTGCCAGCAGCTTAAGGAGACTAGCGGGAGGGAGGGGTTCTAGGGATGAGCAGTTCTTC. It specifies CASSLRRLAGGRGSRDEQFF.

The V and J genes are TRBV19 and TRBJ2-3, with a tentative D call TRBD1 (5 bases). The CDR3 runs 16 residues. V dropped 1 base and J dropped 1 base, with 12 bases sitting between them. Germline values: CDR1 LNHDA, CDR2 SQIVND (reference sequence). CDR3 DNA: TGTGCCAGTAGTATAGGGGGCCCCACAGGCACAGATACGCAGTATTTT. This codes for CASSIGGPTGTDTQYF. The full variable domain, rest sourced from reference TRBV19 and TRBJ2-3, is DGGITQSPKYLFRKEGQNVTLSCEQNLNHDAMYWYRQDPGQGLRLIYYSQIVNDFQKGDIAEGYSVSREKKESFPLTVTSAQKNPTAFYLCASSIGGPTGTDTQYFGPGTRLTVL.

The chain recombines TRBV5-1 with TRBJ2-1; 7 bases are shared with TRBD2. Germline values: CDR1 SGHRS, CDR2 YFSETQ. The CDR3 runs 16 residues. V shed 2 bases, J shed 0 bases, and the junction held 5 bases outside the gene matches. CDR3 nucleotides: TGCGCCAGCAGCTTCATAGCGGGCCCCTCCTACAATGAGCAGTTCTTC. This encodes CASSFIAGPSYNEQFF. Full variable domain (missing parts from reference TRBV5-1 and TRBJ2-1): KAGVTQTPRYLIKTRGQQVTLSCSPISGHRSVSWYQQTPGQGLQFLFEYFSETQRNKGNFPGRFSGRQFSNSRSEMNVSTLELGDSALYLCASSFIAGPSYNEQFFGPGTRLTVL.